The 23 T cell receptor beta chains in this list originate from one sample, sequenced in a study of early T cells in non-severe SARS-CoV-2 infection. MiXCR, run by TCRdb on the 5' RACE reads, gives a single entry per CDR3 protein. The sample has tens of thousands of distinct CDR3 sequences, 7% to 7.5% seen once. Sequenced sample: whole blood. These receptors all come from an adult who was a healthcare worker with PCR-confirmed SARS-CoV-2 infection or an uninfected control (not recorded which).

This clonotype showed up many times. This rearrangement joins TRBV5-1 to TRBJ2-1; D unresolved. The CDR3 is made up of 13 amino acids. The germline CDR1 and CDR2 sequences are SGHRS and YFSETQ. Between the trimmed V and J ends, which lost 0 bases and 3 bases, there was a span of 4 bases. The CDR3 spells CASSLAVYNEQFF. DNA of the CDR3: TGCGCCAGCAGCTTGGCGGTCTACAATGAGCAGTTCTTC.

This clonotype was recorded many times. The rearrangement uses TRBV7-2 and TRBJ1-4; D unclear. V was shortened by 4 bases and J by 0 bases, with 9 bases between the two germline ends. The CDR3 consists of 15 residues. The V gene's germline CDR1 is SGHTA and CDR2 FQGNSA. The DNA of the CDR3 is TGTGCCAGCAGCTCAACAGCCGCAACTAATGAAAAACTGTTTTTT. It encodes CASSSTAATNEKLFF.

The sample holds many counts of this clonotype. The V call is TRBV19, the J call TRBJ2-2; tentatively, D is TRBD1 (6 bases). Trimming took 6 bases from V and 2 from J, leaving 16 bases between them. The CDR3 totals 16 residues. CDR1 is LNHDA, CDR2 SQIVND, per germline (reference sequence). This CDR3 reads CASSPIRGRNTGELFF. The CDR3 region has the DNA TGTGCCAGTAGCCCTATCAGGGGACGAAACACCGGGGAGCTGTTTTTT.

This clonotype occurred a few times. The J gene is TRBJ1-1, the V gene TRBV6-6; 7 positions agree with TRBD1. Germline CDR1 is MNHNY and CDR2 is SVGAGI (reference sequence). The V and J ends lost 8 bases and 2 bases, in that order; junction bases with no gene match: 8. The CDR3 spans 14 residues. The CDR3 region has the DNA TGTGCCAGCGCAGGGGGGGCCCTAAACACTGAAGCTTTCTTT. This translates into CASAGGALNTEAFF.

This clonotype was seen a handful of times. Written as DNA, the CDR3 is TGTGCCAGCAGCCAAGCTGGCGGGGGGACCGGGGAGCTGTTTTTT. Amino acid sequence: CASSQAGGGTGELFF. This chain uses TRBV4-2 with TRBJ2-2, with 8 bases lining up with TRBD2. V was pared by 1 base and J by 5 bases, with 3 bases of the junction left unmatched. This CDR3 spans 15 amino acids. Germline CDR1 is LGHNA and CDR2 is YNFKEQ.

This clonotype was detected ten times or more. CDR3 sequence reads: CASRCSGSNQPQHF. The DNA for the CDR3 is TGTGCAAGTCGCTGTTCGGGTAGCAATCAGCCCCAGCATTTT. The chain is built from TRBV12-2 and TRBJ1-5. TRBV12-2 is a pseudogene locus. This CDR3 is 14 amino acids long.

This clonotype occurred many times. This chain uses TRBV6-2 or TRBV6-3 with TRBJ1-1; the D is unclear. This CDR3 is built from 15 residues. With 6 bases removed from V and 0 bases from J, the gap between germline ends came to 14 bases. CDR1 MNHEY and CDR2 SVGEGT come from the germline V gene. The CDR3 spells CASSFTDGMNTEAFF. CDR3 bases: TGTGCCAGCAGCTTTACCGACGGGATGAACACTGAAGCTTTCTTT.

This clonotype has ten or more counts. The chain employs TRBV7-3 and TRBJ1-2; D remains ambiguous. Trimming pared 1 base from V and 0 bases from J, leaving 9 bases between. The CDR3 covers 15 residues. Germline V gene lookup returns CDR1 SGHTA and CDR2 FQGTGA. The CDR3, as DNA: TGTGCCAGCAGCTTAATGGCCCAGCCTAACTATGGCTACACCTTC. Translated: CASSLMAQPNYGYTF.

There are a few counts of this clonotype. This CDR3 reads CASSAHIDNSPLHF. Here the CDR3 DNA reads TGTGCCAGCAGTGCACACATAGATAATTCACCCCTCCACTTT. V gene TRBV6-1 combines with J gene TRBJ1-6; D is ambiguous. V was pared by 4 bases and J by 5 bases, with 9 bases between. The CDR3 is 14 residues long. Germline lookup yields CDR1 MNHNS and CDR2 SASEGT.

This clonotype has at least ten counts. The chain links TRBV7-6 to TRBJ2-3, with D hard to call. The CDR3 has 16 amino acids. With 1 base removed from V and 2 bases from J, the gap between germline ends came to 13 bases. Germline-derived CDR1 and CDR2 are SGHVS and FNYEAQ. The CDR3 sequence is CASSLVPAPPTDTQYF. The CDR3 DNA reads TGTGCCAGCAGCTTAGTCCCGGCTCCCCCCACAGATACGCAGTATTTT.

This clonotype was counted a few times. The chain is built from TRBV3-1 and TRBJ2-1; D gene unclear. Between the trimmed V and J ends, which lost 1 base and 5 bases, there was a span of 15 bases. The CDR3 length is 16 residues. Germline loops: CDR1 LGHDT, CDR2 YNNKEL (reference sequence). Here the CDR3 reads CASSQAGFTGHNEQFF. The DNA for the CDR3 is TGTGCCAGCAGCCAAGCTGGCTTCACGGGCCACAATGAGCAGTTCTTC.

This clonotype was seen many times. The chain employs TRBV5-4 and TRBJ2-6; perhaps D is TRBD1 or TRBD2 (5 bases each). CDR3 size: 16 residues. The V gene's germline CDR1 is SGHNT and CDR2 YYREEE (reference sequence). Trimming stripped 4 bases from V and 2 bases from J, with 13 bases between. CDR3 sequence: CASSRDPSTGANVLTF. The DNA for the CDR3 is TGTGCCAGCAGCCGGGACCCCAGCACTGGGGCCAACGTCCTGACTTTC.

The V gene is TRBV9, the J gene TRBJ2-5; 9 bases are a match to TRBD1. CDR1 and CDR2 from the germline V gene are SGDLS and YYNGEE. The CDR3 runs 15 residues. V dropped 1 base and J dropped 5; count of bases not matched to a gene: 6. DNA for the CDR3: TGTGCCAGCAGCGTAATGTGGGGACAGGGTGAGACCCAGTACTTC. It specifies CASSVMWGQGETQYF.

The table lists this clonotype with many counts. The V and J genes are TRBV4-2 and TRBJ2-3; D unresolved. CDR3 size: 14 residues. V was cut by 0 bases and J by 3 bases, with 7 bases left in between. Germline values: CDR1 LGHNA, CDR2 YNFKEQ. For the CDR3, the DNA is TGTGCCAGCAGCCAAGATAGAAGGACAGATACGCAGTATTTT. Protein product: CASSQDRRTDTQYF.

This rearrangement joins TRBV23-1 to TRBJ1-2; D gene uncertain. TRBV23-1 is an ORF, and what it does is uncertain. CDR3 length: 15 amino acids. The V end lost 0 bases, the J end lost 3 bases, and 11 bases lay between the germline ends. CDR3 in amino acids: CASSQSNSQDYGYTF. CDR3 bases: TGCGCCAGCAGTCAATCAAACAGCCAGGACTATGGCTACACCTTC.

This clonotype occurred a few times. As DNA, the CDR3 is TGTGCCAGCAGTTACTCGGTCAGACTCTATGGCTACACCTTC. Translated, it gives CASSYSVRLYGYTF. The chain has TRBV6-5 and TRBJ1-2; D is unresolved. The V end lost 0 bases, the J end lost 4 bases, and 9 bases lay between the germline ends. Germline CDR1 is MNHEY and CDR2 is SVGAGI. The CDR3 covers 14 residues.

This clonotype has ten or more counts. The genes are TRBV20-1 and TRBJ2-3; no clear D gene. Between the trimmed V and J ends, which lost 3 bases and 6 bases, there was a span of 19 bases. This CDR3 has 15 residues. Germline V gene lookup returns CDR1 DFQATT and CDR2 SNEGSKA (reference sequence). The CDR3 here is CSASGPLRSQDTQYF. In nucleotides, the CDR3 is TGCAGTGCTAGCGGCCCGTTGCGGAGTCAGGATACGCAGTATTTT.

In this sample, this clonotype turned up a few times. The chain joins TRBV5-1 to TRBJ2-7; 11 bases agree with TRBD2. V shed 2 bases and J 6 bases; nucleotides not matched to a gene: 1. This CDR3 has 13 amino acids. Germline V gives CDR1 SGHRS, CDR2 YFSETQ. The CDR3 sequence is CASSFLAGGEQYF. CDR3 nucleotides: TGCGCCAGCAGCTTCCTAGCGGGGGGCGAGCAGTACTTC.

A single count supports this clonotype. The gene calls are TRBV15 and TRBJ2-2, with a tentative D call TRBD1 (5 bases). Germline CDR1 reads LNHNV; CDR2 reads YYDKDF (reference sequence). The CDR3 is made up of 14 amino acids. The V and J ends lost 4 bases and 4 bases respectively, with 10 bases between them. The CDR3 nucleotides read TGTGCCACCAGCACCGGACATTCCACCGGGGAGCTGTTTTTT. Translating it yields CATSTGHSTGELFF.

Many counts were recorded for this clonotype. V usage is TRBV20-1 and J usage is TRBJ2-7; TRBD2 aligns across 15 bases. The V segment lost 6 bases and the J segment 2 bases; nucleotides outside the gene matches: 8. Germline loops: CDR1 DFQATT, CDR2 SNEGSKA (reference sequence). The CDR3 consists of 16 residues. The CDR3 spells CSATGTSGGTTYEQYF. The CDR3 DNA reads TGCAGTGCCACCGGGACTAGCGGGGGGACTACCTACGAGCAGTACTTC.

This clonotype occurred many times. The chain joins TRBV6-5 to TRBJ2-3, with a weak D call TRBD1 (7 bases). Per germline, CDR1 MNHEY and CDR2 SVGAGI. The CDR3 runs 13 residues. Trimming removed 11 bases at V and 6 bases at J, with 18 bases between. CDR3 amino acids: CASRQGGRDTQYF. The CDR3 nucleotides are TGTGCCTCCCGTCAGGGGGGTCGGGATACGCAGTATTTT.

This clonotype was found many times. V gene TRBV6-4 combines with J gene TRBJ1-5; D is undetermined. The V end lost 3 bases, the J end lost 1 base, and 4 bases lay between the germline ends. The CDR3 contains 13 residues. The germline V gene encodes CDR1 MRHNA and CDR2 SNTAGT. CDR3 DNA sequence: TGTGCCAGCAGTGAAGGGAGCAATCAGCCCCAGCATTTT. Its protein is CASSEGSNQPQHF.

This chain links TRBV14 with TRBJ2-1; 12 bases fit TRBD2. CDR1 and CDR2 from the germline V gene are SGHDN and FVKESK. V was clipped by 0 bases and J by 1 base; unmatched bases: 10. This CDR3 has 20 residues. The CDR3 reads CASSQETSGGPVKSYNEQFF. The CDR3 nucleotides read TGTGCCAGCAGCCAAGAAACTAGCGGGGGGCCCGTCAAGTCCTACAATGAGCAGTTCTTC.